What follows is one T cell receptor beta chain and its context. Germline CDR1 is ENHRY and CDR2 is SYGVKD. Trimming cost V 4 bases and J 3 bases, with 15 bases left between them. The CDR3 spans 16 residues. The DNA input per sorted-subset replicate PCR was roughly 180 ng, corresponding to some 30,000 T cell genomes. Assay used: immunoSEQ multiplex PCR; TCRdb lists only in-frame clones, some missing. The sample includes some 2.4 million clones, over 85% seen only once; the top ten take 0.36%. These data come from a study of shared clonotypes between healthy human individuals. This chain links TRBV10-3 with TRBJ2-2, with D maybe TRBD2 (5 bases). The TCR originated in a young man in good health. Some clones in this sample may be carry-over from other donors' samples. Material: naive CD4+ T cells from PBMCs. As to subset: CD45RA+ positively selected. The CDR3 spells CAISAGSGIDTGELFF. The CDR3 region has the DNA TGTGCCATCAGTGCGGGCAGCGGAATTGACACCGGGGAGCTGTTTTTT.